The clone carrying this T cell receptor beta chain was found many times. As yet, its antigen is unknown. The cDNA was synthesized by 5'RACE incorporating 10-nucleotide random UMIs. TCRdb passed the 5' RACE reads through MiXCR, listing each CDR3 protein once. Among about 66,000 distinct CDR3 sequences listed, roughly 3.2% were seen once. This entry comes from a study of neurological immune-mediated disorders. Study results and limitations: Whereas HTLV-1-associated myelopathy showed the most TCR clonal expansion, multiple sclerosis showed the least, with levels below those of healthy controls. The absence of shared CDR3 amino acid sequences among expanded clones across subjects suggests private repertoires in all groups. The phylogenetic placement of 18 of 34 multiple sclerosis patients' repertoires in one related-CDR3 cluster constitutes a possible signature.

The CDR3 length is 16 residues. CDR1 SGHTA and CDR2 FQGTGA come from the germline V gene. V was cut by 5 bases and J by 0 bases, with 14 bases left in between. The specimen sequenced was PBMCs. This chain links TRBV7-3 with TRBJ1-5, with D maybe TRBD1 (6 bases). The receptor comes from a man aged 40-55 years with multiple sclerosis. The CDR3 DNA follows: TGTGCCAGCAGCCCGAAACAGGGTAATAGCAATCAGCCCCAGCATTTT. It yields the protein CASSPKQGNSNQPQHF. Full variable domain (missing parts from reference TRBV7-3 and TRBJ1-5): GAGVSQTPSNKVTEKGKYVELRCDPISGHTALYWYRQSLGQGPEFLIYFQGTGAADDSGLPNDRFFAVRPEGSVSTLKIQRTERGDSAVYLCASSPKQGNSNQPQHFGDGTRLSIL.